The 3 T cell receptor beta chains in this list originate from one sample, sequenced in a study of T cell responses to AZD1222 COVID-19 vaccine listed by TCRdb under 2021. The library came from the immunoSEQ multiplex PCR assay. TCRdb re-hosts the immuneACCESS table, in-frame sequences only. Its copies lack some clones; in the studies checked, an unresolved V gene accounts for under half of them, and the cause for the rest is not known. The sample table contains roughly 140,000 clones; only one count was recorded for around 88% of them. The top ten clonotypes cover around 3.4% of the sample. The intended sense of this specimen's time point label: baseline before first vaccination. According to the study, the label for this sample's treatment or condition signals: meningococcal conjugate vaccine given as trial control. The input for sequencing was peripheral blood, taken on day 0 of MenACWY control vaccination. The receptor set was obtained from an adult in good health.

The chain recombines TRBV18 with TRBJ1-1, with D possibly matching TRBD1 (5 bases). This CDR3 is built from 14 residues. Trimming stripped 3 bases from V and 4 bases from J, with 12 bases between. Germline CDR1 reads KGHSH; CDR2 reads LQKENI. The CDR3 region has the DNA TGTGCCAGCTCACCCATCGCAGGGACCACTGAAGCTTTCTTT. This translates into CASSPIAGTTEAFF.

The chain uses TRBV6-5 and TRBJ2-2; D is perhaps TRBD1 (6 bases). The V and J ends lost 6 bases and 4 bases respectively, with 15 bases between them. The CDR3 runs to 15 residues. From germline, CDR1 is MNHEY and CDR2 SVGAGI. In nucleotides, the CDR3 is TGTGCCAGCAGACAACAGGGTGGGAGCACCGGGGAGCTGTTTTTT. Amino acid sequence: CASRQQGGSTGELFF.

The V call is TRBV19, the J call TRBJ1-3; D uncertain. The CDR3 is made up of 14 amino acids. Germline V gene sequence: CDR1 LNHDA, CDR2 SQIVND (reference sequence). Between the trimmed V and J ends, which lost 5 bases and 4 bases, there was a span of 12 bases. The CDR3 spells CASSPGLEGNTIYF. DNA of the CDR3: TGTGCCAGTAGTCCCGGCTTGGAAGGAAACACCATATATTTT.